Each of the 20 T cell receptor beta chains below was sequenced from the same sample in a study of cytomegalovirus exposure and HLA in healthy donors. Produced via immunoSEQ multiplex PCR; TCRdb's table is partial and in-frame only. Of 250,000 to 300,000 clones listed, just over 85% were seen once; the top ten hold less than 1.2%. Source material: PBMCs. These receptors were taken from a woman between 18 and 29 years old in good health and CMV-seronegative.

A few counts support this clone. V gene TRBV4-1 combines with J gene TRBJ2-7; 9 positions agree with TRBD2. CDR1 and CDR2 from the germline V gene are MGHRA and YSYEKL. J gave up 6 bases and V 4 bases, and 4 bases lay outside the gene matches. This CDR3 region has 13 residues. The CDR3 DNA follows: TGCGCCAGCAGCCGCGGGGGGGCACTCGAGCAGTACTTC. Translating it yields CASSRGGALEQYF.

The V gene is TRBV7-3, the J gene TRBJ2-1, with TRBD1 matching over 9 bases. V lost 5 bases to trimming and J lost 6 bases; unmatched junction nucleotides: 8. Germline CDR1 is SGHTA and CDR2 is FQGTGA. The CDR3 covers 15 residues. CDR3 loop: CASSPGTGTSNEQFF. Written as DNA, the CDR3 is TGTGCCAGCAGCCCCGGGACAGGGACCTCCAATGAGCAGTTCTTC.

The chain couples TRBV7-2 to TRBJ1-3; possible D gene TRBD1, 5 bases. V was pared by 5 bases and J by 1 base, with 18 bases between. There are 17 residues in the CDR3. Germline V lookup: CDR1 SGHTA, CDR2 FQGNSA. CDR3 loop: CASSLGARARSGNTIYF. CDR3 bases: TGTGCCAGCAGCCTAGGGGCCAGAGCAAGGTCTGGAAACACCATATATTTT.

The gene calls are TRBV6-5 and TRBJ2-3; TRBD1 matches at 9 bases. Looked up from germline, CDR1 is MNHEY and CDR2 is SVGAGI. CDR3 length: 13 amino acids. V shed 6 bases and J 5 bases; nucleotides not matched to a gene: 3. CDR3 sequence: CASRRQGGDTQYF. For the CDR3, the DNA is TGTGCCAGCAGGAGACAGGGGGGAGATACGCAGTATTTT.

DNA of the CDR3: TGCGCCAGCAGCACCGGGACAGGGTCCGGGGAGCTGTTTTTT. Its protein product is CASSTGTGSGELFF. The V and J genes are TRBV5-1 and TRBJ2-2; 9 nucleotides agree with TRBD1. V gave up 4 bases and J gave up 6 bases; unmatched junction bases: 4. CDR3 length: 14 residues. CDR1 and CDR2 from the germline V gene are SGHRS and YFSETQ.

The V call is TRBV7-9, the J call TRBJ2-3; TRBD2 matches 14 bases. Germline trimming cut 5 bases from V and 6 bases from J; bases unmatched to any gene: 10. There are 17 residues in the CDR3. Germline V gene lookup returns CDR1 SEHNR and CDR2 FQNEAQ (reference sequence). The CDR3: CASSRQTSGGARDTQYF. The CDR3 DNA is TGTGCCAGCAGCCGACAGACTAGCGGGGGGGCCCGGGATACGCAGTATTTT.

The chain's CDR3 is CASTGQSWTGELFF. As DNA, the CDR3 is TGTGCCAGCACCGGACAGAGCTGGACCGGGGAGCTGTTTTTT. V and J are TRBV6-6 and TRBJ2-2, with a tentative D call TRBD1 (6 bases). Trimming pared 7 bases from V and 5 bases from J, leaving 14 bases between. The length of the CDR3 is 14 residues. Germline CDR1 is MNHNY and CDR2 is SVGAGI (reference sequence).

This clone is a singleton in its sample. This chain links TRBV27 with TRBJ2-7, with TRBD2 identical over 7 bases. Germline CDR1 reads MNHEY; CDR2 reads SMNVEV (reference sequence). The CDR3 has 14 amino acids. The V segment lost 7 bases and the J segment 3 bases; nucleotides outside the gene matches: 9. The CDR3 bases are TGTGCCAGCACCCGGACTAGACCTGGCTACGAGCAGTACTTC. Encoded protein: CASTRTRPGYEQYF.

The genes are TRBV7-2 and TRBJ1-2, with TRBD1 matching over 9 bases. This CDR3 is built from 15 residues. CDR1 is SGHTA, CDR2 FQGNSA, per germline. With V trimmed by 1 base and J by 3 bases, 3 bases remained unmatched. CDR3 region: CASSLVTGGDYGYTF. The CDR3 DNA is TGTGCCAGCAGCTTAGTGACAGGGGGAGACTATGGCTACACCTTC.

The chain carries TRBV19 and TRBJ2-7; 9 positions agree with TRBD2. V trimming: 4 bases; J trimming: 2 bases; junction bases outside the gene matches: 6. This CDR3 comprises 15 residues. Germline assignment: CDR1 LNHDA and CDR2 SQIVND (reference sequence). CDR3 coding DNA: TGTGCCAGTAGTAATCCGGGACTAGCTGCCTACGAGCAGTACTTC. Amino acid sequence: CASSNPGLAAYEQYF.

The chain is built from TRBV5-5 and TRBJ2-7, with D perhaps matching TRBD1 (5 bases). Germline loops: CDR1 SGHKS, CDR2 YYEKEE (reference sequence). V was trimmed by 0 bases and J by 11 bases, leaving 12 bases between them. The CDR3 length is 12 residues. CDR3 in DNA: TGTGCCAGCAGCTTGGATCCGCCAGGGAAGTACTTC. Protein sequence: CASSLDPPGKYF.

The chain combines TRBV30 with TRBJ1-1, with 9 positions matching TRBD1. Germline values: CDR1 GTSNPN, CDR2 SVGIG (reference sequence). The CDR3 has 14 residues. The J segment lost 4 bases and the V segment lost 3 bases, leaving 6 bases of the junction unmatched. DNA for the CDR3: TGTGCCTGGAGGAGGGACAGGGAAGGCACTGAAGCTTTCTTT. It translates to CAWRRDREGTEAFF. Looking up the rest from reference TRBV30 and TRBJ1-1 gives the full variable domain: SQTIHQWPATLVQPVGSPLSLECTVEGTSNPNLYWYRQAAGRGLQLLFYSVGIGQISSEVPQNLSASRPQDRQFILSSKKLLLSDSGFYLCAWRRDREGTEAFFGQGTRLTVV.

The CDR3 coding sequence is TGTGCCAGCAGTTCCGGACTTCCCTCTGGGGCCAACGTCCTGACTTTC. Amino acid sequence: CASSSGLPSGANVLTF. The chain carries TRBV5-4 and TRBJ2-6, with a tentative D call TRBD2 (5 bases). CDR3 size: 16 residues. Between the trimmed V and J ends, which lost 5 bases and 0 bases, there was a span of 12 bases. Looked up from germline, CDR1 is SGHNT and CDR2 is YYREEE (reference sequence).

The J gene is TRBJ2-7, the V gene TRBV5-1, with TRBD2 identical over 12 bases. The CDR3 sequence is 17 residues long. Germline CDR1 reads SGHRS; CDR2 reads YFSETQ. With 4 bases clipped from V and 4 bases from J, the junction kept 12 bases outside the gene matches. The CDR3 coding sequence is TGCGCCAGCAGCCGTGGACTAGCGGGGTTCTTATCATACGAGCAGTACTTC. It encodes CASSRGLAGFLSYEQYF.

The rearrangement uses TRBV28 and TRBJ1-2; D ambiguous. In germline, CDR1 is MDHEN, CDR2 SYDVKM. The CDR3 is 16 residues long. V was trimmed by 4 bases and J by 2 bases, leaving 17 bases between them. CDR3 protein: CASSSPDERANYGYTF. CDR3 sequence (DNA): TGTGCCAGCAGTTCCCCCGATGAGAGGGCAAACTATGGCTACACCTTC.

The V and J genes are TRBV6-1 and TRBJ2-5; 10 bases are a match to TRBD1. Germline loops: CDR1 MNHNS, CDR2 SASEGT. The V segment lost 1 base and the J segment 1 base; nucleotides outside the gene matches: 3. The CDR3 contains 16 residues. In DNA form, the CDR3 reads TGTGCCAGCAGTGAAGGACAGGGGGCAACCCAAGAGACCCAGTACTTC. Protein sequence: CASSEGQGATQETQYF.

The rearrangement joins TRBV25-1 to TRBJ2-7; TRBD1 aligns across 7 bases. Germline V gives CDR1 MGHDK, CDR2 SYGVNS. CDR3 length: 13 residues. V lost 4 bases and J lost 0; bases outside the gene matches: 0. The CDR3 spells CASSGQGSYEQYF. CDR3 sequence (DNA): TGTGCCAGCAGTGGACAGGGCTCCTACGAGCAGTACTTC.

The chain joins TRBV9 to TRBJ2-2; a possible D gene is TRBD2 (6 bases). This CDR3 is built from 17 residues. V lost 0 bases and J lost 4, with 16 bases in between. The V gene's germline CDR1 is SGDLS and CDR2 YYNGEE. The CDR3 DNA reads TGTGCCAGCAGCGTAGGTGGCGGGGAGGCGGGCACCGGGGAGCTGTTTTTT. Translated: CASSVGGGEAGTGELFF.

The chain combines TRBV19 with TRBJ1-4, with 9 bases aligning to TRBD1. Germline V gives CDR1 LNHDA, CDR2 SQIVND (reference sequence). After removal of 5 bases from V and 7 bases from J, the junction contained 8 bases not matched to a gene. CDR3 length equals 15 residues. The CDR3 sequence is CASSFHRGRGEKLFF. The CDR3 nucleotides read TGTGCCAGTAGTTTCCACAGGGGGCGAGGTGAAAAACTGTTTTTT.

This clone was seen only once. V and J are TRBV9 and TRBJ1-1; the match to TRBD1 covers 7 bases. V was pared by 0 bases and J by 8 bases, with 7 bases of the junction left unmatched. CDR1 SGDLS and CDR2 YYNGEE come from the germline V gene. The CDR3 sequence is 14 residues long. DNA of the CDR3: TGTGCCAGCAGCGTAGGGGACAGTCTTTGGGAAGCTTTCTTT. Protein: CASSVGDSLWEAFF.